The entry that follows covers one TCR beta chain sequence. It has no known antigen specificity. No clone much larger than this one lies a single base away; base qualities are absent. Library prep was done by the immunoSEQ multiplex PCR assay. TCRdb stores this immuneACCESS table with in-frame sequences only. Part of the clones is absent; in the studies checked, under half of the shortfall reflects unresolved V genes, and no reason is known for the rest. Across this sample there are 100,000 to 130,000 clones, with less than 95% seen only once. More than 0.65% of the sample is in the top ten clones. This entry is derived from a study of T cell changes during pregnancy in multiple sclerosis (dated by TCRdb to between 2018 and 2021). With regard to the full study: The study examined how the T cell repertoire changed over the course of pregnancy in women with multiple sclerosis.

V is clipped by 4 bases and J by 8 bases, and the sequence between their germline boundaries is 10 bases long. Its CDR3 holds 13 amino acids, cysteine through phenylalanine. Left in the record is the CDR3 DNA by itself, 39 bases read in frame from the first base. The germline V gene yields SGDLS for CDR1 and YYNGEE for CDR2. The sequences come from peripheral blood, collected in the third trimester of pregnancy. The chain employs TRBV9 and TRBJ1-6; confidence is insufficient to name the D gene. This receptor was taken from a female donor in good health, enrolled as a control in a pregnancy study. CDR3 loop: CASSPAEDSPLHF. Here is the DNA: TGTGCCAGCAGCCCGGCTGAGGATTCACCCCTCCACTTT.